Presented here are 17 T cell receptor beta chains from one specimen sequenced in a study of blood T cell repertoires in COVID-19. Sequencing used immunoSEQ multiplex PCR; TCRdb keeps in-frame clones, though not all of them. The data hold about 100,000 clones, with about 85% observed a single time. Specimen: peripheral blood. The receptors come from a woman in her seventies with acute or convalescent COVID-19.

The chain couples TRBV18 to TRBJ2-4, with D possibly being TRBD2 (5 bases). From germline, CDR1 is KGHSH and CDR2 LQKENI. Trimming left V 3 bases short and J 0 bases short, with 15 bases between. The CDR3 is made up of 17 amino acids. The CDR3 coding sequence is TGTGCCAGCTCACCTCGTGGTAGCGTAGTAGCCAAAAACATTCAGTACTTC. Residues: CASSPRGSVVAKNIQYF.

V is TRBV6-1 and J is TRBJ1-5, with unresolved D. Per germline, CDR1 MNHNS and CDR2 SASEGT. Trimming shortened V by 3 bases and J by 3 bases, and 9 bases separated the two germline ends. This CDR3 spans 14 amino acids. The CDR3 DNA sequence: TGTGCCAGCAGTGACGGAAACTACAATCAGCCCCAGCATTTT. Its translation is CASSDGNYNQPQHF.

The chain joins TRBV28 to TRBJ1-2; the D gene is possibly TRBD1 (6 bases). V lost 3 bases and J 2 bases, leaving 13 bases between the germline ends. The CDR3 is made up of 15 amino acids. Germline-derived CDR1 and CDR2 are MDHEN and SYDVKM. As DNA, the CDR3 is TGTGCCAGCAGTTTGCGGGGGCGAGTAAACTATGGCTACACCTTC. Amino acids: CASSLRGRVNYGYTF.

The rearrangement links TRBV18 to TRBJ2-1; 10 bases match TRBD1. CDR1 is KGHSH, CDR2 LQKENI, per germline. The CDR3 sequence is 18 residues long. V lost 3 bases, J lost 1 base, and 9 bases stayed unmatched. The CDR3 bases are TGTGCCAGCTCACCGCAGGACAGGGGGTTAAGGTCCTACAATGAGCAGTTCTTC. This translates into CASSPQDRGLRSYNEQFF. Full variable domain (outside the CDR3, taken from reference TRBV18 and TRBJ2-1): NAGVMQNPRHLVRRRGQEARLRCSPMKGHSHVYWYRQLPEEGLKFMVYLQKENIIDESGMPKERFSAEFPKEGPSILRIQQVVRGDSAAYFCASSPQDRGLRSYNEQFFGPGTRLTVL.

J is TRBJ1-5 and V is TRBV4-1, with D hard to call. Germline V gives CDR1 MGHRA, CDR2 YSYEKL. The CDR3 runs 15 residues. V was shortened by 1 base and J by 0 bases, with 7 bases between the two germline ends. The CDR3 loop is CASSQGVFSNQPQHF. For the CDR3, the DNA is TGCGCCAGCAGCCAAGGCGTTTTTAGCAATCAGCCCCAGCATTTT.

CDR3 protein: CASSLKWAGRLWGNQPQHF. CDR3 sequence (DNA): TGCGCCAGCAGCCTTAAATGGGCGGGGAGATTGTGGGGCAATCAGCCCCAGCATTTT. V is TRBV10-1 and J is TRBJ1-5; D is uncertain. CDR3 length equals 19 residues. The V end was cut by 6 bases, the J end by 2 bases, with 26 bases between. Germline CDR1 and CDR2: WNHNN and SYGVQD (reference sequence).

CDR3 sequence reads: CASSPAGGLAYEQYV. In DNA form, the CDR3 reads TGTGCCAGCAGCCCAGCGGGGGGGCTCGCCTACGAGCAGTACGTC. The chain couples TRBV5-6 to TRBJ2-7; 10 bases are shared with TRBD2. Trimming took 4 bases from V and 2 from J; bases not matched to a gene: 6. CDR3 length equals 15 residues. Germline V gene sequence: CDR1 SGHDT, CDR2 YYEEEE.

This clone was counted only a few times. The rearrangement uses TRBV19 and TRBJ1-2; D is ambiguous. Germline CDR1 and CDR2: LNHDA and SQIVND (reference sequence). Trimming pared 7 bases from V and 2 bases from J, leaving 23 bases between. This CDR3 contains 17 residues. The chain's CDR3 is CASTYGSLPLGNYGYTF. In DNA, the CDR3 is TGTGCCAGTACCTATGGGAGTCTCCCATTAGGAAACTATGGCTACACCTTC. The full variable domain, rest sourced from reference TRBV19 and TRBJ1-2, is DGGITQSPKYLFRKEGQNVTLSCEQNLNHDAMYWYRQDPGQGLRLIYYSQIVNDFQKGDIAEGYSVSREKKESFPLTVTSAQKNPTAFYLCASTYGSLPLGNYGYTFGSGTRLTVV.

V and J are TRBV18 and TRBJ2-5; 8 bases agree with TRBD1. The germline CDR1 and CDR2 sequences are KGHSH and LQKENI. The junction had 8 bases not matched to a gene; V was cut back by 4 bases and J by 4 bases. The CDR3 totals 15 residues. The CDR3 nucleotides are TGTGCCAGCTCACGCGACAGGGGTTCGGGAGAGACCCAGTACTTC. Translated: CASSRDRGSGETQYF.

This chain joins TRBV6-6 and TRBJ1-4; TRBD1 matches 8 bases. J gave up 8 bases and V 4 bases, and 6 bases lay outside the gene matches. Germline CDR1 and CDR2: MNHNY and SVGAGI (reference sequence). The CDR3 runs 14 residues. The CDR3 DNA sequence: TGTGCCAGCAGTTTGGACAGGGCCAGCGAAAAACTGTTTTTT. Translated: CASSLDRASEKLFF.

V usage is TRBV6-5 and J usage is TRBJ2-3, with a weak D call TRBD1 (5 bases). The CDR3 runs to 15 residues. V was shortened by 6 bases and J by 1 base, with 14 bases between the two germline ends. Germline CDR1 MNHEY, CDR2 SVGAGI. Here the CDR3 reads CASSLGVGGTDTQYF. The CDR3 DNA reads TGTGCCAGCAGCCTAGGGGTTGGGGGCACAGATACGCAGTATTTT.

This chain links TRBV6-5 with TRBJ2-7; D perhaps matches TRBD2 (5 bases). Deletions cut 6 bases from V and 6 bases from J, with 21 bases between. The CDR3 spans 15 residues. Germline-derived CDR1 and CDR2 are MNHEY and SVGAGI. Here the CDR3 DNA reads TGTGCCAGCAGCCCAGAGAGGGTTGAGTCGGGCGAGCAGTACTTC. Translating it yields CASSPERVESGEQYF.

The V gene is TRBV20-1, the J gene TRBJ2-7; D unresolved. This CDR3 has 11 amino acids. Germline V gene sequence: CDR1 DFQATT, CDR2 SNEGSKA (reference sequence). V was pared by 3 bases and J by 2 bases, with 5 bases between. CDR3 nucleotide sequence: TGCAGTGCTAGTTTCGCCTACGAGCAGTACTTC. It is translated as CSASFAYEQYF.

Of note for this clone: This sample includes further DNA sequences coding for the same CDR3. The CDR3 sequence: CASSPSRGLSYEQYF. The CDR3 region has the DNA TGTGCCAGCAGCCCCTCCCGGGGACTCTCCTACGAGCAGTACTTC. This rearrangement joins TRBV28 to TRBJ2-7, with D perhaps matching TRBD2 (6 bases). The germline V gene encodes CDR1 MDHEN and CDR2 SYDVKM. The CDR3 loop spans 15 amino acids. V gave up 6 bases and J gave up 0 bases, with 15 bases separating them.

The chain carries TRBV24-1 and TRBJ1-5; no reliable D call. This CDR3 contains 16 residues. V shed 4 bases and J shed 5 bases, with 17 bases lying between them. The germline V gene has CDR1 KGHDR and CDR2 SFDVKD. The CDR3, as DNA: TGTGCCACCAGTGACGTCGATCGAGGCTACGATCAGCCCCAGCATTTT. Protein sequence: CATSDVDRGYDQPQHF.

This chain links TRBV5-1 with TRBJ2-1; TRBD1 is a possible D gene (6 bases). With 2 bases removed from V and 0 bases from J, the gap between germline ends came to 9 bases. CDR1 and CDR2 (germline): SGHRS, YFSETQ. The CDR3 is 15 amino acids. The CDR3 DNA sequence: TGCGCCAGCAGCTTTCAGGGGAGCTCCTACAATGAGCAGTTCTTC. This gives the protein CASSFQGSSYNEQFF. Using reference TRBV5-1 and TRBJ2-1 for the parts outside the CDR3, the full variable domain is KAGVTQTPRYLIKTRGQQVTLSCSPISGHRSVSWYQQTPGQGLQFLFEYFSETQRNKGNFPGRFSGRQFSNSRSEMNVSTLELGDSALYLCASSFQGSSYNEQFFGPGTRLTVL.

By sample share, this clone is medium-sized. V gene TRBV5-5 combines with J gene TRBJ1-5; D remains ambiguous. Germline V CDR1 and CDR2: SGHKS, YYEKEE (reference sequence). The V gene lost 1 base and the J gene lost 0 bases, with 5 bases spanning the gap. The CDR3 has 14 residues. As DNA, the CDR3 is TGTGCCAGCAGCTTGACACCTAGCAATCAGCCCCAGCATTTT. Translating gives CASSLTPSNQPQHF.